A few counts support the clone carrying this T cell receptor (beta chain). The antigen is unknown. This record belongs to a study of CD8 T cells in ankylosing spondylitis. Preparation of TCR beta libraries was done by quantitative 5'-RACE with molecular barcodes. TCRdb processed the 5' RACE reads anew with MiXCR; each CDR3 protein has one entry. Of some 840,000 distinct CDR3 sequences in the sample, about 10% were seen once. Findings of the study overall: Blood of patients with ankylosing spondylitis appeared to be characterized by a TCR beta motif of seven or eight highly homologous variants.

The CDR3 is 12 residues long. Germline CDR1 is DFQATT and CDR2 is SNEGSKA (reference sequence). The germline V and J ends were trimmed by 4 bases and 8 bases, with 14 bases remaining between them. The sample consisted of blood, either unsorted or a sorted T cell fraction (not recorded which). V gene TRBV20-1 combines with J gene TRBJ1-2; maybe TRBD1 (6 bases). This clonotype originated in a male donor with ankylosing spondylitis. CDR3 in DNA: TGCAGTGCTAATACAGGGTTCTGGGGCTACACCTTC. Translation: CSANTGFWGYTF.